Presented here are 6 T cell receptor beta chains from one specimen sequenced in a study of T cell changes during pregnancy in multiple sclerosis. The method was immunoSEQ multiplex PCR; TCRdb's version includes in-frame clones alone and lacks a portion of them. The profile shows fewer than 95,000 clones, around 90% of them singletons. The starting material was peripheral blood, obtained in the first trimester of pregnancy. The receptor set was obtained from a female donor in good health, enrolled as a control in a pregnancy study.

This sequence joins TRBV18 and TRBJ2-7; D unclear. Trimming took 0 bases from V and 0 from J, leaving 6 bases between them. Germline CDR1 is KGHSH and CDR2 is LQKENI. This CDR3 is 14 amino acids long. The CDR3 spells CASSPPVSSYEQYF. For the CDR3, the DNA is TGTGCCAGCTCACCACCGGTCAGCTCCTACGAGCAGTACTTC.

The CDR3 DNA reads TGTGCCAGCAGTATACTGGGACAGATCACAGATACGCAGTATTTT. Translation: CASSILGQITDTQYF. V usage is TRBV2 and J usage is TRBJ2-3; TRBD1 agrees at 7 bases. Germline lookup yields CDR1 SNHLY and CDR2 FYNNEI. V was clipped by 5 bases and J by 2 bases; unmatched bases: 7. The CDR3 loop spans 15 amino acids.

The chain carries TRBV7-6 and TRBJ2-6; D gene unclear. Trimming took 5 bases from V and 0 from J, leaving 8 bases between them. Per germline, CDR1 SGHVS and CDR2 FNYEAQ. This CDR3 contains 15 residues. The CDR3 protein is CASSHDSSGANVLTF. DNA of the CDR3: TGTGCCAGCAGCCATGATAGCTCTGGGGCCAACGTCCTGACTTTC.

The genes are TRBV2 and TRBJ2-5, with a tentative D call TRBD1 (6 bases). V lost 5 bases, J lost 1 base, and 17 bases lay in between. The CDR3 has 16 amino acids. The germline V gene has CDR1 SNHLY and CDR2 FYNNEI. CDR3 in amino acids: CASSRPGDDVQETQYF. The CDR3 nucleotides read TGTGCCAGCAGTCGACCAGGGGACGATGTCCAAGAGACCCAGTACTTC.

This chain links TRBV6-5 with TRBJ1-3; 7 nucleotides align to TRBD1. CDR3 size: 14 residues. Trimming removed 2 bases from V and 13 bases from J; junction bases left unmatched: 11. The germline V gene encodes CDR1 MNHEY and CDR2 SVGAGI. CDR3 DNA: TGTGCCAGCAGTTACGGGGACAGTGGAGCTCGGATATATTTT. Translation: CASSYGDSGARIYF.

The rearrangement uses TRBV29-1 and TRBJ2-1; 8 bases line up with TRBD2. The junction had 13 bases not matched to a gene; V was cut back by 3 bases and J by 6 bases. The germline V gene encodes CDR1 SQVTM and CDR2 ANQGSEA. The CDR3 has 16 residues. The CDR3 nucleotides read TGCAGCGTTGAGAAAAGCGGGAGCGGGTTTAGCAATGAGCAGTTCTTC. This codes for CSVEKSGSGFSNEQFF.